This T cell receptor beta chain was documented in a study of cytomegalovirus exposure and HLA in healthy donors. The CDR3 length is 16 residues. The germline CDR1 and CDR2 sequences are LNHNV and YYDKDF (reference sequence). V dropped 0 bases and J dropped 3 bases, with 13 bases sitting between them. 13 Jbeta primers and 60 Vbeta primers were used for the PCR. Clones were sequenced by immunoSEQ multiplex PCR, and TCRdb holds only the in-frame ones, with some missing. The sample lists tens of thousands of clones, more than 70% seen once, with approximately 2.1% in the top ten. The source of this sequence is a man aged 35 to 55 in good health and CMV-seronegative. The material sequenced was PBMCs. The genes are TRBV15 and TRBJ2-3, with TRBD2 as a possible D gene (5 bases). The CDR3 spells CATSRDPYGITDTQYF. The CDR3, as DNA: TGTGCCACCAGCAGAGATCCTTACGGGATTACAGATACGCAGTATTTT.